These 14 T cell receptor beta chains came from one sample sequenced in a study of cytomegalovirus exposure and HLA in healthy donors (dated by TCRdb to about 2017). Library prep was done by the immunoSEQ multiplex PCR assay. For the multiplex PCR, a mixture combining 60 forward primers for TCR Vbeta segments and 13 reverse primers for TCR Jbeta segments was used. This immuneACCESS table, as held by TCRdb, lists in-frame sequences with V and J called but not all clones. Of the missing ones, under half trace to an unresolved V gene in checked studies; the others have no known cause. For this sample there are roughly 150,000 clones; about 75% appear just once. The top ten clones comprise 11% of the sample. The sample was PBMCs. These receptors were collected from a man aged 18 to 29 in good health and CMV-seropositive.

This sequence joins TRBV27 and TRBJ1-5; TRBD1 matches 9 bases. The V segment lost 4 bases and the J segment 6 bases; nucleotides outside the gene matches: 16. CDR1 and CDR2 (germline): MNHEY, SMNVEV (reference sequence). The CDR3 spans 18 residues. The CDR3 nucleotides read TGTGCCAGCAGTTATCCGGGACAGGGCATGCCGGAGAGTCAGCCCCAGCATTTT. Translation gives CASSYPGQGMPESQPQHF.

This sequence joins TRBV4-1 and TRBJ2-5, with 8 bases identical to TRBD2. Germline-derived CDR1 and CDR2 are MGHRA and YSYEKL. Unmatched junction bases numbered 7, after V lost 0 bases and J lost 1 base. CDR3 length: 17 residues. CDR3 sequence reads: CASSQDHVAGRQETQYF. In DNA form, the CDR3 reads TGCGCCAGCAGCCAAGATCATGTAGCGGGGCGCCAAGAGACCCAGTACTTC.

V gene TRBV10-2 combines with J gene TRBJ1-2; no firm D call. V shed 2 bases and J shed 6 bases, with 10 bases lying between them. The CDR3 loop spans 13 amino acids. The V gene's germline CDR1 is WSHSY and CDR2 SAAADI. The DNA for the CDR3 is TGCGCCAGCAGTGAGGGGTCGGGAAATGGCTACACCTTC. It translates to CASSEGSGNGYTF.

V gene TRBV30 combines with J gene TRBJ2-7, with D perhaps matching TRBD2 (5 bases). Germline-derived CDR1 and CDR2 are GTSNPN and SVGIG (reference sequence). The ends were cut back, 0 bases at V and 4 bases at J, with 13 bases in the middle. This CDR3 region has 14 residues. The CDR3 region has the DNA TGTGCCTGGAGTGTAGGGATGAGGGTATACGAGCAGTACTTC. Translated, it gives CAWSVGMRVYEQYF.

The chain joins TRBV18 to TRBJ1-1, with 9 bases identical to TRBD1. The junction had 4 bases not matched to a gene; V was cut back by 3 bases and J by 5 bases. Germline CDR1 is KGHSH and CDR2 is LQKENI. This CDR3 is built from 14 residues. The CDR3 reads CASSPGQGSTEAFF. In DNA form, the CDR3 reads TGTGCCAGCTCACCTGGACAGGGGAGTACTGAAGCTTTCTTT.

V is TRBV10-3 and J is TRBJ1-5; D remains ambiguous. Per the germline V gene, CDR1 is ENHRY and CDR2 is SYGVKD. The CDR3 is 12 residues long. Trimming shortened V by 0 bases and J by 12 bases, and 9 bases separated the two germline ends. The CDR3 is CAISESGGSQHF. CDR3 in DNA: TGTGCCATCAGTGAGTCGGGAGGGAGCCAGCATTTT.

This chain uses TRBV2 with TRBJ2-7, with D perhaps TRBD2 (6 bases). V was shortened by 6 bases and J by 6 bases, with 9 bases between the two germline ends. The CDR3 spans 11 residues. Per the germline V gene, CDR1 is SNHLY and CDR2 is FYNNEI. The CDR3 coding sequence is TGTGCCAGCAGGACAGCGGGCGAGCAGTACTTC. It specifies CASRTAGEQYF. The variable domain in full, completed from reference TRBV2 and TRBJ2-7, reads EPEVTQTPSHQVTQMGQEVILRCVPISNHLYFYWYRQILGQKVEFLVSFYNNEISEKSEIFDDQFSVERPDGSNFTLKIRSTKLEDSAMYFCASRTAGEQYFGPGTRLTVT.

This clone was seen only a few times. The V gene is TRBV18, the J gene TRBJ2-1; maybe TRBD1 (6 bases). CDR1 and CDR2 from the germline V gene are KGHSH and LQKENI. Trimming left V 2 bases short and J 6 bases short, with 11 bases between. The CDR3 length is 14 residues. The CDR3 DNA sequence: TGTGCCAGCTCACCAGGTCAGGGGCTCAATGAGCAGTTCTTC. Amino acids: CASSPGQGLNEQFF.

This clone was recorded a few times. V usage is TRBV11-2 and J usage is TRBJ2-7, with a weak D call TRBD2 (6 bases). V dropped 6 bases and J dropped 3 bases, with 21 bases sitting between them. Germline loops: CDR1 SGHAT, CDR2 FQNNGV. This CDR3 is 16 amino acids long. The CDR3 DNA reads as TGTGCCAGCAGTCATGTGGGGGGTATTGGGTTCTACGAGCAGTACTTC. This translates into CASSHVGGIGFYEQYF.

V usage is TRBV5-1 and J usage is TRBJ2-4, with 7 bases matching TRBD1. CDR1 and CDR2 (germline): SGHRS, YFSETQ. The CDR3 covers 14 residues. V gave up 0 bases and J gave up 4 bases; unmatched junction bases: 1. The CDR3 reads CASSLEGQKNIQYF. CDR3 nucleotides: TGCGCCAGCAGCTTGGAGGGACAGAAAAACATTCAGTACTTC. Looking up the rest from reference TRBV5-1 and TRBJ2-4 gives the full variable domain: KAGVTQTPRYLIKTRGQQVTLSCSPISGHRSVSWYQQTPGQGLQFLFEYFSETQRNKGNFPGRFSGRQFSNSRSEMNVSTLELGDSALYLCASSLEGQKNIQYFGAGTRLSVL.

The chain couples TRBV29-1 to TRBJ2-1, with TRBD2 matching over 12 bases. Germline lookup yields CDR1 SQVTM and CDR2 ANQGSEA. The CDR3 covers 17 residues. Trimming removed 4 bases from V and 0 bases from J; junction bases left unmatched: 7. The CDR3 nucleotides are TGCAGCGTTGTTGGTCTAGCGGGAGGGCCCTCCTACAATGAGCAGTTCTTC. Encoded protein: CSVVGLAGGPSYNEQFF.

The chain joins TRBV25-1 to TRBJ1-1; D is uncertain. The V gene lost 5 bases and the J gene lost 2 bases, with 18 bases spanning the gap. Germline CDR1 is MGHDK and CDR2 is SYGVNS. The CDR3 sequence is 16 residues long. The CDR3 protein is CASSPRYDTQNTEAFF. The CDR3 DNA reads TGTGCCAGCAGTCCGCGATATGACACACAAAACACTGAAGCTTTCTTT.

The chain uses TRBV6-6 and TRBJ1-1; no firm D call. With 6 bases removed from V and 5 bases from J, the gap between germline ends came to 19 bases. From germline, CDR1 is MNHNY and CDR2 SVGAGI (reference sequence). There are 15 residues in the CDR3. The CDR3 protein is CASSPPAGGRTEAFF. As DNA, the CDR3 is TGTGCCAGCAGCCCTCCAGCGGGAGGGAGGACTGAAGCTTTCTTT.

V usage is TRBV2 and J usage is TRBJ1-1, with 8 bases identical to TRBD1. After removal of 5 bases from V and 4 bases from J, the junction contained 9 bases not matched to a gene. The CDR3 covers 15 residues. Germline CDR1 is SNHLY and CDR2 is FYNNEI. The CDR3 reads CASSPRQGLVTEAFF. In DNA form, the CDR3 reads TGTGCCAGCAGTCCTAGACAGGGGTTGGTCACTGAAGCTTTCTTT.